This TCR beta chain was sequenced for a study of monozygotic twins with inflammatory bowel disease (dated by TCRdb to between 2018 and 2021). Study-level background: In total, around 30 monozygotic twin pairs made up the full study: 19 Danish pairs, all IBD-discordant, plus nine German pairs, of which four were IBD-concordant and five were IBD-discordant. The search for disease-associated traits relied mainly on comparing IBD patients with their genetically identical healthy co-twins within discordant pairs. Each individual had, on average, about 151 000 unique TCRalpha sequences and 181 000 unique TCRbeta sequences available for analysis. The study at large found these results: Compared with healthy twins, IBD patients had fewer clonotypes in common with other individuals, a difference most pronounced in patients showing signs of disease activity. Concordant and discordant twins showed no difference in repertoire similarity, possibly because of limited statistical power. TCRbeta repertoire diversity, by inverse Simpson index, was decreased in IBD patients compared with their healthy co-twins. Background noise and inter-individual variability may have been introduced into the repertoires by the differing immunosuppressive treatments among patients. Different T cell subtypes could not be distinguished in the analysis. No single strong signal or clonotype linked to IBD turned up in the results, so the idea that one exists was not supported.

As concerns this clonotype: What this receptor recognizes is not known.

Reading from cysteine to phenylalanine, the CDR3 counts 16 amino acids. No DNA appears here. The germline V gene provides CDR1 SGHTA and CDR2 FQGTGA. An approximately 2.5 ml peripheral blood sample was drawn into PAXgene tubes per donor and stored at -80°C. Without any T cell sorting, total RNA was extracted from whole blood using the PAXgene blood miRNA kit on an automated QIAcube. Peripheral blood from monozygotic twin pairs concordant or discordant for inflammatory bowel disease was subjected to deep TCRalpha and TCRbeta repertoire profiling with unique molecular barcoding. Smoking habits were recorded for all twin pairs, and individuals were classified as current, former or never smokers. Library prep was done by 5' RACE. For each TCR library, around 3,500 ng of total RNA was used. cDNA was synthesized with SMARTScribe reverse transcriptase in eight separate reactions per sample. During cDNA synthesis, template switching introduced unique molecular identifiers that contained a 6-nucleotide sample barcode. Amplification of TCRalpha and TCRbeta cDNA involved two nested PCRs of 16 and 9 cycles, and each PCR was followed by bead purification. Before amplification, the cDNA was treated with uracil DNA-glycosylase and purified using the QIAquick PCR purification kit. The second PCR added Illumina TruSeq-compatible adapters along with sample-specific barcodes. Library quality and concentration were checked on TapeStation and Qubit, and libraries were pooled at around 5 ng each. The pooled libraries were sequenced with 2 x 100 bp reads and custom sequencing primers on an Illumina HiSeq2500 single-index Rapid Run. Under the source paper's analysis protocol: MiGEC version 1.2.6 was used for UMI-based consensus assembly to correct PCR and sequencing errors. V(D)J alignment, clonotype assembly and CDR3 extraction were performed with MiXCR version 2.1.1. To normalise gene usage, clonotype sharing and MAIT/NKT TCR abundance, the top 1000, 10 000 and 20 000 clonotypes in each sample were analysed. Diversity was computed as the inverse Simpson index with the vegan R package after downsampling to 27 000 UMIs. Paired Mann-Whitney U tests were applied to discordant twin pairs, with Benjamini-Hochberg correction for multiple testing. TCRdb reprocessed the public reads and reports one entry per CDR3 protein sequence, without DNA. The V and J calls shown here were made by TCRdb, not taken from the authors' results. The sample's own table lists 300,000 to 450,000 distinct CDR3 sequences. 2.5% to 3% of the sample goes to the ten largest clones.

The sequence was obtained from a human donor with ulcerative colitis or Crohn's disease, or a healthy co-twin of an affected twin (not recorded which). Sample: blood. The chain employs TRBV7-3 and TRBJ2-3; TCRdb gives TRBD1 as the D gene, but with no DNA this cannot be confirmed. CDR3 protein: CASSLRSGPSTDTQYF. The reference TRBV7-3 and TRBJ2-3 proteins fill in what lies around the CDR3, so the full variable domain reads GAGVSQTPSNKVTEKGKYVELRCDPISGHTALYWYRQSLGQGPEFLIYFQGTGAADDSGLPNDRFFAVRPEGSVSTLKIQRTERGDSAVYLCASSLRSGPSTDTQYFGPGTRLTVL.